Listed below are T cell receptor beta chains from one sample, sequenced in a study of blood T cell repertoires in COVID-19. Clones were read by immunoSEQ multiplex PCR, and TCRdb kept only the in-frame ones, dropping some. Of tens of thousands of clones in the sample, roughly 90% were seen once. The sequencing sample was made of peripheral blood. These receptors were obtained from a human donor with active COVID-19. The donor label of this sample is uncertain. The CDR3 runs from the conserved cysteine through the conserved F or W. The D gene is left open where the match is weak. Rows give clone size only sometimes, using once, few, many, or a class for an expanded clone.

cdr3_nt	cdr3_aa	d_call	clone_size	v_call	j_call
TGTGCCAGCAGTAAGGGGACAACTTCGCCCGAGCAGTACTTC	CASSKGTTSPEQYF	NA	NA	TRBV7-8	TRBJ2-7
TGTGCCAGCAGCGTAGGGCCGGGGGGTAACACAGATACGCAGTATTTT	CASSVGPGGNTDTQYF	TRBD2	once	TRBV9	TRBJ2-3
TGCGCCAGCAGCTTGGTAGGGACAGGGGGTTACGAGCAGTACTTC	CASSLVGTGGYEQYF	TRBD1	NA	TRBV5-1	TRBJ2-7
TGCGCCAGCAGCCCTACACCGGACAGGGCCCAGGAGACCCAGTACTTC	CASSPTPDRAQETQYF	TRBD1	NA	TRBV5-1	TRBJ2-5
TGTGCCAGCAGTACACTCCTGACAGTAAAGAACACTGAAGCTTTCTTT	CASSTLLTVKNTEAFF	NA	NA	TRBV27	TRBJ1-1
TGTGCCAGCAGGGCCTTCGGGACAGCCATAAATCAGCCCCAGCATTTT	CASRAFGTAINQPQHF	TRBD1	NA	TRBV27	TRBJ1-5
TGTGCCAGCAGCCGGTCGACAAGCTATAATTCACCCCTCCACTTT	CASSRSTSYNSPLHF	NA	NA	TRBV5-6	TRBJ1-6
TGTGCCAGCAGCTCCCAGGGGGCCATAGGTCAGCCCCAGCATTTT	CASSSQGAIGQPQHF	TRBD1	NA	TRBV11-2	TRBJ1-5
TGTGCCAGCAGCTTGGGACTAGCGGGGGGGCCTGGGGAGCTGTTTTTT	CASSLGLAGGPGELFF	TRBD2	NA	TRBV5-5	TRBJ2-2
TGTGCCAGCACCAGAAGCTGGGGCGCGGAGACCCAGTACTTC	CASTRSWGAETQYF	NA	NA	TRBV6-5	TRBJ2-5
TGCGCCAGCAGCCAGAGGTTGACAGGGAGCGAAGGTCAGCCCCAGCATTTT	CASSQRLTGSEGQPQHF	TRBD1	NA	TRBV4-1	TRBJ1-5
TGTGCCACCTCGGACAGCCCCTACGGTAATGAAAAACTGTTTTTT	CATSDSPYGNEKLFF	NA	NA	TRBV19	TRBJ1-4
TGTGCCAGCAGCTCGGGACATATGAACACCGGGGAGCTGTTTTTT	CASSSGHMNTGELFF	NA	NA	TRBV7-6	TRBJ2-2
TGCAGCGCCCGACAGGGGAGCTCCTATAATTCACCCCTCCACTTT	CSARQGSSYNSPLHF	TRBD1	NA	TRBV29-1	TRBJ1-6
TGCAGTGCTAGTGGGGCTCAGCAGTTCTTC	CSASGAQQFF	NA	NA	TRBV20-1	TRBJ2-1
TGTGCCAGCAGCTTAGCGTCGTTAAGGGGCAGTGAGTTCAATGAGCAGTTCTTC	CASSLASLRGSEFNEQFF	NA	once	TRBV7-8	TRBJ2-1
TGTGCCACCCTGGCTAACACCGGGGAGCTGTTTTTT	CATLANTGELFF	NA	NA	TRBV24-1	TRBJ2-2
TGTGCCAGCAGCATTAGCGGCACCGGGGAGCTGTTTTTT	CASSISGTGELFF	NA	NA	TRBV7-9	TRBJ2-2
TGTGCCAGCAGTCCACAGGGCCTGGCAGATACGCAGTATTTT	CASSPQGLADTQYF	NA	once	TRBV6-5	TRBJ2-3
TGTGCCAGCAGCTCGGGACAGGGCCCCCTTAGGCGGGAGCAGTACTTC	CASSSGQGPLRREQYF	TRBD1	NA	TRBV7-2	TRBJ2-7
TGTGCCAGCAGATGGTCGACAGCAAACACCGGGGAGCTGTTTTTT	CASRWSTANTGELFF	NA	NA	TRBV6-5	TRBJ2-2
TGCGCCAGCCAGCCACGGACAGGGGGGGACACTGAAGCTTTCTTT	CASQPRTGGDTEAFF	TRBD1	NA	TRBV5-1	TRBJ1-1
TGTGCCAGCTGGGAGAGCGGGGGGGAAGAGACCCAGTACTTC	CASWESGGEETQYF	TRBD2	NA	TRBV6-5	TRBJ2-5
TGTGCCAGCAGCTTACACCGGGACAGCGTCCTTGAAGCTTTCTTT	CASSLHRDSVLEAFF	TRBD1	NA	TRBV5-6	TRBJ1-1
TGTGCCAGCACTGCGGAGGTTGCAGGGGTCCTGACCGGGGAGCTGTTTTTT	CASTAEVAGVLTGELFF	NA	NA	TRBV2	TRBJ2-2
TGTGCCAGCAGGCGGACCCTTAGCGATGAGCAGTTCTTC	CASRRTLSDEQFF	NA	NA	TRBV6-5	TRBJ2-1
TGTGCCAGCAGCCACCACAGGGGTGCCCGCCACGAGCAGTACTTC	CASSHHRGARHEQYF	TRBD1	NA	TRBV4-2	TRBJ2-7
TGTGCCAGCAAAAACAGGGTCTTTAATTCACCCCTCCACTTT	CASKNRVFNSPLHF	NA	NA	TRBV28	TRBJ1-6
TGTGCCAGCAGCGGGGGACTCCGATTAGATACGCAGTATTTT	CASSGGLRLDTQYF	NA	NA	TRBV5-4	TRBJ2-3
TGTGCCAGCACCCGACAGGGGAACACTGAAGCTTTCTTT	CASTRQGNTEAFF	TRBD1	NA	TRBV12-3/TRBV12-4	TRBJ1-1
TGTGCCATCAGTGAGTCTACGGGTCCCGGGGAGCTGTTTTTT	CAISESTGPGELFF	NA	NA	TRBV10-3	TRBJ2-2
TGTGCCAGCGGGGCGAGGGATACGCAGTATTTT	CASGARDTQYF	NA	NA	TRBV2	TRBJ2-3
TGTGCCAGCAGCTTAACGGGGGCGGTACCAAAAGAGACCCAGTACTTC	CASSLTGAVPKETQYF	NA	NA	TRBV7-3	TRBJ2-5
TGCGCCAGCAGTGGGACTACTAGCGGGGATACAGATACGCAGTATTTT	CASSGTTSGDTDTQYF	TRBD2	NA	TRBV10-1	TRBJ2-3
TGTGCCAGCAGTTTAATATCAACTCTACGGGTATACGAGCAGTACTTC	CASSLISTLRVYEQYF	NA	NA	TRBV27	TRBJ2-7
TGTGCCAGCAGTGCGGACAGGGAGACCACAGATACGCAGTATTTT	CASSADRETTDTQYF	TRBD1	NA	TRBV2	TRBJ2-3
TGTGCCAGCAGCGATACTTCAGCGGGGGCTAATGAAAAACTGTTTTTT	CASSDTSAGANEKLFF	NA	NA	TRBV7-9	TRBJ1-4
TGTGCCAGCAGTCTAAGCACAGCTTTCATTTATGATGAGCAGTTCTTC	CASSLSTAFIYDEQFF	NA	NA	TRBV27	TRBJ2-1
TGTGCCAGCAGTCGGGGGACAGGGGGCTGGATCGGGGAGCTGTTTTTT	CASSRGTGGWIGELFF	TRBD1	NA	TRBV27	TRBJ2-2
TGCGCCAGCAGTGAAAGCACTAATCAGCCCCAGCATTTT	CASSESTNQPQHF	NA	NA	TRBV10-1	TRBJ1-5
TGTGCCAGCAGCGGACAGGGGGCTAGCGGCTACACCTTC	CASSGQGASGYTF	TRBD1	NA	TRBV9	TRBJ1-2